Below, 24 T cell receptor beta chains from the same sample are listed, as sequenced in a study of CD8+ T cells in alopecia areata. In each case, RNA was isolated and then reverse transcribed into cDNA as the sequencing template. Repertoires were generated with immunoSEQ multiplex PCR, while TCRdb's copy carries only in-frame clones and drops some. The data hold about 98,000 clones, with nearly 45% observed a single time. Material for sequencing was CD4+ T cells sorted from blood. These receptors were collected from a human donor with alopecia areata.

The sample holds a few counts of this clone. The CDR3 region has the DNA TGCAGCGTCCAGGGAAGTGAAGCTTTCTTT. Translating it yields CSVQGSEAFF. The chain has TRBV29-1 and TRBJ1-1, with TRBD1 as a possible D gene (5 bases). The CDR3 has 10 amino acids. V was pared by 6 bases and J by 7 bases, with 9 bases between. Germline V gene sequence: CDR1 SQVTM, CDR2 ANQGSEA.

V is TRBV30 and J is TRBJ1-2, with a possible D match to TRBD1 (6 bases). Trimming left V 3 bases short and J 4 bases short, with 15 bases between. Germline V gene data show CDR1 as GTSNPN and CDR2 as SVGIG (reference sequence). This CDR3 region has 14 residues. The CDR3 DNA is TGTGCCTGGAGCCGAACTCAGGGGACCTATGGCTACACCTTC. It translates to CAWSRTQGTYGYTF.

This clone was found a few times. In DNA, the CDR3 is TGTGCCAGCTGGGACAGGATAGATGGCTACACCTTC. Amino acids: CASWDRIDGYTF. This chain connects TRBV28 to TRBJ1-2; 8 nucleotides line up with TRBD1. There are 12 residues in the CDR3. Germline loops: CDR1 MDHEN, CDR2 SYDVKM. V was pared by 8 bases and J by 6 bases, with 5 bases of the junction left unmatched.

V gene TRBV30 combines with J gene TRBJ2-5, with no clear D. The germline CDR1 and CDR2 sequences are GTSNPN and SVGIG (reference sequence). This CDR3 is built from 12 residues. Deletions cut 0 bases from V and 1 base from J, with 3 bases between. The CDR3 loop is CAWSVLQETQYF. The CDR3, as DNA: TGTGCCTGGAGTGTTCTCCAAGAGACCCAGTACTTC.

V and J are TRBV28 and TRBJ2-7, with TRBD1 matching 7 bases. The CDR3 has 14 residues. J gave up 4 bases and V 3 bases, and 6 bases lay outside the gene matches. The germline CDR1 and CDR2 sequences are MDHEN and SYDVKM. The CDR3 bases are TGTGCCAGCAGTTTCGAACAGGGGCGTTACGAGCAGTACTTC. It codes for CASSFEQGRYEQYF.

A few counts support this clone. The gene calls are TRBV6-5 and TRBJ2-1; weak D call: TRBD1 (6 bases). V was trimmed by 8 bases and J by 5 bases, leaving 16 bases between them. This CDR3 contains 14 residues. CDR1 is MNHEY and CDR2 is SVGAGI in the germline V gene. The DNA of the CDR3 is TGTGCCAGCCGAACCTCCGGACAGAACAATGAGCAGTTCTTC. This translates into CASRTSGQNNEQFF.

The chain is built from TRBV6-5 and TRBJ2-5; 9 bases match TRBD1. The J call may be incorrect, as the DNA end agrees better with TRBJ2-7. CDR3 length equals 15 residues. Germline V gene sequence: CDR1 MNHEY, CDR2 SVGAGI. CDR3 residues: CASSSEQGAVYEQYF. The DNA of the CDR3 is TGTGCCAGCAGCTCCGAACAGGGGGCGGTCTACGAGCAGTACTTC.

This clone came up a few times. This chain links TRBV2 with TRBJ2-7; D might be TRBD1 (5 bases). V was clipped by 6 bases and J by 7 bases, with 16 bases between them. The CDR3 covers 13 residues. The germline gives CDR1 SNHLY, CDR2 FYNNEI. Here the CDR3 reads CASSPRQSKEQYF. DNA for the CDR3: TGTGCCAGCAGCCCTCGACAGTCTAAAGAGCAGTACTTC.

This clone was counted a few times. The chain recombines TRBV5-1 with TRBJ2-1, with no clear D. CDR1 and CDR2 from the germline V gene are SGHRS and YFSETQ. This CDR3 is built from 11 residues. The ends were cut back, 0 bases at V and 6 bases at J, with 1 base in the middle. The CDR3 nucleotides are TGCGCCAGCAGCTTGGCCAATGAGCAGTTCTTC. This translates into CASSLANEQFF.

This chain links TRBV29-1 with TRBJ2-7; 8 bases map to TRBD1. The V and J ends lost 2 bases and 5 bases, in that order; junction bases with no gene match: 5. The CDR3 runs 13 residues. Germline lookup yields CDR1 SQVTM and CDR2 ANQGSEA. The CDR3 DNA reads TGCAGCGTTGAAAGGGCAGGGGGCAACGAGCAGTACTTC. This codes for CSVERAGGNEQYF.

This clone was seen more than once but under ten times. The J gene is TRBJ1-5, the V gene TRBV4-1; the match to TRBD1 covers 8 bases. V was clipped by 3 bases and J by 6 bases; unmatched bases: 7. This CDR3 is built from 15 residues. Germline CDR1 MGHRA, CDR2 YSYEKL. The CDR3 DNA sequence: TGCGCCAGCAGCCACGAACAGGGGGTGGGTCAGCCCCAGCATTTT. Translating gives CASSHEQGVGQPQHF.

This chain joins TRBV15 and TRBJ1-2, with no clear D. CDR1 and CDR2 (germline): LNHNV, YYDKDF (reference sequence). Trimming shortened V by 1 base and J by 4 bases, and 7 bases separated the two germline ends. The CDR3 spans 13 residues. The CDR3 nucleotides are TGTGCCACCAGCAGAGTGAGCAGCTATGGCTACACCTTC. Encoded protein: CATSRVSSYGYTF. Variable domain in full (rest from reference TRBV15 and TRBJ1-2): DAMVIQNPRYQVTQFGKPVTLSCSQTLNHNVMYWYQQKSSQAPKLLFHYYDKDFNNEADTPDNFQSRRPNTSFCFLDIRSPGLGDTAMYLCATSRVSSYGYTFGSGTRLTVV.

The V gene is TRBV14, the J gene TRBJ1-2; D gene unclear. This CDR3 is 16 amino acids long. In germline, CDR1 is SGHDN, CDR2 FVKESK. V was shortened by 2 bases and J by 3 bases, with 16 bases between the two germline ends. CDR3 loop: CASSQHGLRRYYGYTF. The CDR3 DNA sequence: TGTGCCAGCAGCCAACATGGGCTAAGGCGGTACTATGGCTACACCTTC.

The chain is built from TRBV29-1 and TRBJ1-2; D uncertain. Trimming removed 4 bases from V and 7 bases from J, with 13 bases in between. The CDR3 totals 12 residues. The germline gives CDR1 SQVTM, CDR2 ANQGSEA. The CDR3 loop reads CSVVREPGGYTF. DNA of the CDR3: TGCAGCGTTGTCCGGGAGCCGGGTGGCTACACCTTC.

A few counts support this clone. The V gene is TRBV28, the J gene TRBJ2-1; possibly TRBD2 for D (5 bases). The V gene lost 5 bases and the J gene lost 7 bases, with 12 bases spanning the gap. Germline lookup yields CDR1 MDHEN and CDR2 SYDVKM. The CDR3 is 13 amino acids. The CDR3 nucleotides read TGTGCCAGCAGTCCTCCCCGAGGGAATGAGCAGTTCTTC. Protein: CASSPPRGNEQFF. Complete variable domain (other parts from reference TRBV28 and TRBJ2-1): DVKVTQSSRYLVKRTGEKVFLECVQDMDHENMFWYRQDPGLGLRLIYFSYDVKMKEKGDIPEGYSVSREKKERFSLILESASTNQTSMYLCASSPPRGNEQFFGPGTRLTVL.

V gene TRBV29-1 combines with J gene TRBJ2-1, with no clear D. V was clipped by 4 bases and J by 7 bases, with 14 bases between them. The CDR3 contains 13 residues. Germline CDR1 and CDR2: SQVTM and ANQGSEA. CDR3: CSVAPAPGNEQFF. CDR3 coding DNA: TGCAGCGTTGCCCCTGCCCCTGGAAATGAGCAGTTCTTC.

This clone was seen only a few times. The chain is built from TRBV7-9 and TRBJ2-5; D unresolved. Per germline, CDR1 SEHNR and CDR2 FQNEAQ (reference sequence). Between the trimmed V and J ends, which lost 9 bases and 7 bases, there was a span of 15 bases. This CDR3 region has 12 residues. CDR3 region: CARRDRRGTQYF. CDR3 DNA: TGTGCCAGGCGAGACCGACGAGGGACCCAGTACTTC.

The V and J genes are TRBV18 and TRBJ2-7; D possibly corresponds to TRBD2 (6 bases). Between the trimmed V and J ends, which lost 4 bases and 0 bases, there was a span of 13 bases. Per germline, CDR1 KGHSH and CDR2 LQKENI. The CDR3 has 15 residues. The CDR3 bases are TGTGCCAGCTCACTTGCGGGACGGGGCTCCTACGAGCAGTACTTC. Encoded protein: CASSLAGRGSYEQYF.

The chain joins TRBV7-3 to TRBJ1-2, with D uncertain. The germline gives CDR1 SGHTA, CDR2 FQGTGA. This CDR3 is built from 15 residues. The V end lost 11 bases, the J end lost 0 bases, and 19 bases lay between the germline ends. The CDR3 bases are TGTGCCTTGACTCCCCCAGAGGAAGCTAACTATGGCTACACCTTC. Translated, it gives CALTPPEEANYGYTF.

This clone was recorded many times. The V call is TRBV19, the J call TRBJ2-2; TRBD1 aligns across 9 bases. The J segment lost 3 bases and the V segment lost 8 bases, leaving 4 bases of the junction unmatched. Germline V gene data show CDR1 as LNHDA and CDR2 as SQIVND (reference sequence). The CDR3 totals 14 residues. DNA for the CDR3: TGTGCCAGTCGGGACAGGGCGGACACCGGGGAGCTGTTTTTT. Translating gives CASRDRADTGELFF.

The chain carries TRBV7-9 and TRBJ2-7, with D perhaps assigned TRBD1 or TRBD2 (5 bases each). CDR1 is SEHNR, CDR2 FQNEAQ, per germline (reference sequence). The V and J ends lost 5 bases and 4 bases respectively, with 18 bases between them. The length of the CDR3 is 15 residues. The CDR3 DNA sequence: TGTGCCAGCAGCCCAGGGACCGGTGCTGCTTACGAGCAGTACTTC. Translating gives CASSPGTGAAYEQYF.

This sequence joins TRBV30 and TRBJ2-7; 9 bases map to TRBD1. The CDR3 has 14 amino acids. V shed 0 bases, J shed 6 bases, and the junction held 6 bases outside the gene matches. The germline V gene has CDR1 GTSNPN and CDR2 SVGIG (reference sequence). The CDR3 spells CAWSVFGTGFEQYF. In DNA, the CDR3 is TGTGCCTGGAGTGTATTCGGGACAGGGTTCGAGCAGTACTTC. Full variable domain (missing parts from reference TRBV30 and TRBJ2-7): SQTIHQWPATLVQPVGSPLSLECTVEGTSNPNLYWYRQAAGRGLQLLFYSVGIGQISSEVPQNLSASRPQDRQFILSSKKLLLSDSGFYLCAWSVFGTGFEQYFGPGTRLTVT.

The rearrangement joins TRBV5-1 to TRBJ1-2; D is possibly TRBD1 (5 bases). The germline V and J ends were trimmed by 2 bases and 3 bases, with 11 bases remaining between them. The CDR3 length is 14 residues. Looked up from germline, CDR1 is SGHRS and CDR2 is YFSETQ. The CDR3 region is CASSFQGGDYGYTF. The CDR3 nucleotides read TGCGCCAGCAGCTTCCAGGGCGGGGACTATGGCTACACCTTC.

The chain uses TRBV5-1 and TRBJ2-1; D is unresolved. The CDR3 runs 11 residues. The V end lost 2 bases, the J end lost 10 bases, and 7 bases lay between the germline ends. Per germline, CDR1 SGHRS and CDR2 YFSETQ. The CDR3 sequence: CASSFDREQFF. CDR3 coding DNA: TGCGCCAGCAGCTTTGACCGAGAGCAGTTCTTC.